Listed below are T cell receptor beta chains from one sample, sequenced in a study of blood T cell repertoires in COVID-19. The protocol was immunoSEQ multiplex PCR, while the TCRdb copy is restricted to in-frame clones and leaves out a portion. The table shows about 350,000 clones, with 88% occurring only once. The specimen was PBMCs or T cells enriched from blood (not recorded which). The receptors here all came from a woman aged 30 to 39 who had been exposed to COVID-19. Each CDR3 is given with its conserved first and last residue. The order of the fields is clone size, V gene, J gene, D gene, CDR3 protein, CDR3 DNA. D genes are given only for firm matches. Size values are once, few and many counts, or a class for expanded clones, and some rows have none.

NA	TRBV3-1/TRBV3-2	TRBJ2-1	NA	CASSQPQYSSNEQFF	TGTGCCAGCAGCCAACCCCAGTATTCCTCGAATGAGCAGTTCTTC
NA	TRBV29-1	TRBJ2-1	NA	CSVEPSSYNEQFF	TGCAGCGTTGAGCCCAGCTCCTACAATGAGCAGTTCTTC
NA	TRBV6-1	TRBJ1-4	NA	CASSERGRTNEKLFF	TGTGCCAGCAGTGAAAGGGGCAGGACAAATGAAAAACTGTTTTTT
NA	TRBV27	TRBJ2-7	NA	CATKTVADSYEQYF	TGTGCCACCAAAACCGTAGCGGACTCCTACGAGCAGTACTTC
NA	TRBV2	TRBJ2-7	TRBD2	CASSETSGSYEQYF	TGTGCCAGCAGTGAGACTAGCGGGAGCTACGAGCAGTACTTC
NA	TRBV9	TRBJ1-6	NA	CASSVGADSYNSPLHF	TGTGCCAGCAGCGTAGGGGCCGACTCCTATAATTCACCCCTCCACTTT
NA	TRBV5-6	TRBJ1-2	TRBD1	CASSLVPGGVGGYTF	TGTGCCAGCAGCTTGGTGCCAGGGGGAGTAGGTGGCTACACCTTC
NA	TRBV11-3	TRBJ2-1	NA	CASRYSDEQFF	TGTGCCAGCAGATATAGCGATGAGCAGTTCTTC
NA	TRBV11-2	TRBJ2-7	TRBD2	CASSPRTSGIGEQYF	TGTGCCAGCAGCCCCCGGACTAGCGGGATAGGTGAGCAGTACTTC
NA	TRBV6-4	TRBJ1-6	NA	CASRRDYNSPLHF	TGTGCCAGCAGGAGGGACTATAATTCACCCCTCCACTTT
NA	TRBV19	TRBJ2-5	NA	CASSISGIQETQYF	TGTGCCAGTAGTATTTCGGGTATCCAAGAGACCCAGTACTTC
NA	TRBV25-1	TRBJ1-1	NA	CASSESFAGEAFF	TGTGCCAGCAGTGAATCCTTCGCAGGGGAAGCTTTCTTT
NA	TRBV18	TRBJ2-1	TRBD1	CASSPRSRTGGNYNEQFF	TGTGCCAGCTCACCACGATCTCGGACAGGGGGCAACTACAATGAGCAGTTCTTC
NA	TRBV15	TRBJ2-2	NA	CATSRDKARGGELFF	TGTGCCACCAGCAGAGATAAGGCCAGAGGCGGGGAGCTGTTTTTT
NA	TRBV29-1	TRBJ2-3	TRBD2	CSVNPRGGTDTQYF	TGCAGCGTTAATCCTCGGGGGGGCACAGATACGCAGTATTTT
NA	TRBV18	TRBJ1-1	NA	CASSPVAGDLNTEAFF	TGTGCCAGCTCACCAGTGGCAGGGGACCTGAACACTGAAGCTTTCTTT
NA	TRBV30	TRBJ2-4	TRBD1	CAWSRDSKNIQYF	TGTGCCTGGAGTAGGGACAGCAAAAACATTCAGTACTTC
NA	TRBV19	TRBJ2-1	NA	CASSPRAGSYNEQFF	TGTGCCAGTAGCCCGAGGGCCGGCTCCTACAATGAGCAGTTCTTC
NA	TRBV7-8	TRBJ2-7	TRBD1	CASSPYGQGDYEQYF	TGTGCCAGCAGCCCTTACGGACAGGGGGACTACGAGCAGTACTTC
NA	TRBV6-6	TRBJ1-2	NA	CATSRARNYGYTF	TGTGCCACTTCTCGAGCCCGTAACTATGGCTACACCTTC
NA	TRBV11-1	TRBJ1-1	NA	CASSFGVSTEAFF	TGTGCCAGCAGCTTCGGGGTCAGCACTGAAGCTTTCTTT
NA	TRBV11-2	TRBJ1-6	TRBD1	CASSFFDRGNSPLHF	TGTGCCAGCAGCTTTTTTGACAGGGGAAATTCACCCCTCCACTTT
few	TRBV28	TRBJ2-7	NA	CASSFWATSTVEQYF	TGTGCCAGCAGTTTTTGGGCCACCTCTACTGTCGAGCAGTACTTC
NA	TRBV9	TRBJ2-5	NA	CASSPRRGFGQETQYF	TGTGCCAGCAGCCCAAGACGGGGGTTTGGGCAAGAGACCCAGTACTTC
NA	TRBV20-1	TRBJ1-3	NA	CSASPLTGSGNTIYF	TGCAGTGCTAGTCCCCTGACAGGCTCTGGAAACACCATATATTTT
NA	TRBV6-5	TRBJ1-5	NA	CASSPQERNQPQHF	TGTGCCAGCAGCCCACAGGAGCGCAATCAGCCCCAGCATTTT
NA	TRBV10-1	TRBJ1-2	TRBD1	CASSEGTGDGYTF	TGCGCCAGCAGTGAAGGGACAGGCGATGGCTACACCTTC
NA	TRBV9	TRBJ1-6	NA	CASSPSGGTPLHF	TGTGCCAGCAGCCCCTCGGGGGGGACACCCCTCCACTTT
NA	TRBV19	TRBJ2-1	NA	CASNRELYNEQFF	TGTGCCAGTAACAGGGAACTGTACAATGAGCAGTTCTTC
NA	TRBV30	TRBJ1-4	NA	CAWSVYTNEKLFF	TGTGCCTGGAGTGTCTATACTAATGAAAAACTGTTTTTT
NA	TRBV10-2	TRBJ1-1	NA	CASSLYGNTEAFF	TGCGCCAGCAGTCTATACGGGAACACTGAAGCTTTCTTT
NA	TRBV4-2	TRBJ1-4	TRBD1	CASSPRTGPATNEKLFF	TGTGCCAGCAGCCCCCGGACAGGTCCGGCAACTAATGAAAAACTGTTTTTT
NA	TRBV10-2	TRBJ2-1	NA	CASRHLAPTNEQFF	TGCGCCAGCAGGCATCTAGCGCCCACCAATGAGCAGTTCTTC
NA	TRBV27	TRBJ2-3	TRBD2	CASSSPGLAGAMVDTQYF	TGTGCCAGCAGTTCCCCGGGACTAGCGGGAGCGATGGTAGATACGCAGTATTTT
NA	TRBV2	TRBJ2-5	NA	CASTGEEETQYF	TGTGCCAGTACCGGAGAGGAAGAGACCCAGTACTTC
NA	TRBV27	TRBJ1-6	NA	CASSATGSYNSPLHF	TGTGCCAGCAGCGCTACAGGGTCCTATAATTCACCCCTCCACTTT
NA	TRBV7-9	TRBJ2-2	TRBD2	CASSLGLAGPGELFF	TGTGCCAGCAGCTTAGGCCTAGCGGGGCCCGGGGAGCTGTTTTTT
NA	TRBV5-1	TRBJ2-3	NA	CASESGASTDTQYF	TGCGCCAGCGAGAGCGGTGCTAGCACAGATACGCAGTATTTT
few	TRBV27	TRBJ2-7	NA	CASSLSGRYSDYEQYF	TGTGCCAGCAGTTTATCGGGGAGGTACAGTGACTACGAGCAGTACTTC
NA	TRBV14	TRBJ2-1	NA	CASSQEGAGWREQFF	TGTGCCAGCAGCCAAGAAGGGGCTGGGTGGCGCGAGCAGTTCTTC
NA	TRBV20-1	TRBJ1-5	NA	CSASSRGLSQPQHF	TGCAGTGCTAGTAGCAGAGGGTTAAGTCAGCCCCAGCATTTT
few	TRBV7-3	TRBJ2-2	TRBD2	CASSPGTSGSGTGELFF	TGTGCCAGCAGCCCCGGGACTAGCGGGAGTGGCACCGGGGAGCTGTTTTTT
NA	TRBV5-4	TRBJ2-5	TRBD2	CASSLGVGGETQYF	TGTGCCAGCAGCTTGGGGGTCGGGGGGGAGACCCAGTACTTC
NA	TRBV18	TRBJ1-6	NA	CASSPISSGSYNSPLHF	TGTGCCAGCTCACCGATTAGCTCCGGGTCGTATAATTCACCCCTCCACTTT
NA	TRBV30	TRBJ1-6	NA	CAWSAGQNSPLHF	TGTGCCTGGAGCGCAGGACAGAATTCACCCCTCCACTTT
NA	TRBV29-1	TRBJ2-3	TRBD2	CSVGGTITDTQYF	TGCAGCGTTGGGGGGACTATCACAGATACGCAGTATTTT
NA	TRBV19	TRBJ1-2	TRBD1	CASSIDREDRVHGYTF	TGTGCCAGTAGTATAGATCGAGAGGACAGGGTTCATGGCTACACCTTC
NA	TRBV2	TRBJ2-4	TRBD1	CASSRGQGTTAKNIQYF	TGTGCCAGCAGTAGGGGACAGGGGACGACGGCCAAAAACATTCAGTACTTC
NA	TRBV5-1	TRBJ1-3	NA	CASSLDGHHSGNTIYF	TGCGCCAGCAGCTTGGATGGGCACCACTCTGGAAACACCATATATTTT
NA	TRBV4-2	TRBJ2-2	TRBD1	CASSRGTGGTGELFF	TGTGCCAGCAGCCGCGGGACAGGGGGTACCGGGGAGCTGTTTTTT